This T cell receptor (beta chain) was sequenced during a study of control samples from healthy donors and cancer patients. TCRdb's copy holds only in-frame clones and misses some; the assay was immunoSEQ multiplex PCR. The data contain about 50,000 clones, approximately 94% of them singletons. Germline V CDR1 and CDR2: LNHDA, SQIVND (reference sequence). The CDR3 runs to 18 residues. Trimming cost V 5 bases and J 2 bases, with 21 bases left between them. Input material: PBMCs. V and J are TRBV19 and TRBJ1-4, with D hard to call. The sequence derives from a man younger than 45 with colorectal cancer. The CDR3 DNA sequence: TGTGCCAGTAGTTTATCCATCGTGGTATGGAGTACTAATGAAAAACTGTTTTTT. Amino acids: CASSLSIVVWSTNEKLFF.